A single sample is the source of the 28 T cell receptor beta chains below, sequenced in a study of cytomegalovirus exposure and HLA in healthy donors. Researchers ran the PCR with 60 Vbeta and 13 Jbeta primers. The protocol was immunoSEQ multiplex PCR, while the TCRdb copy is restricted to in-frame clones and leaves out a portion. The sample holds around 150,000 clones; 60% to 85% are singletons and the top ten take roughly 1.3%. The sequenced material came from PBMCs. Receptors were obtained from a woman aged 40 to 50 in good health and CMV-seronegative.

This chain connects TRBV30 to TRBJ1-6, with TRBD1 identical over 7 bases. Germline V gene data show CDR1 as GTSNPN and CDR2 as SVGIG (reference sequence). This CDR3 contains 15 residues. J was trimmed by 3 bases and V by 5 bases; bases with no gene match: 7. CDR3 bases: TGTGCCTGGGCCTCGAGGGGGCTCTATAATTCACCCCTCCACTTT. Translated, it gives CAWASRGLYNSPLHF.

The V call is TRBV5-1, the J call TRBJ1-1, with TRBD1 as a possible D gene (5 bases). Trimming shortened V by 3 bases and J by 4 bases, and 16 bases separated the two germline ends. CDR1 and CDR2 from the germline V gene are SGHRS and YFSETQ. This CDR3 contains 15 residues. In DNA, the CDR3 is TGCGCCAGCAGCTCGGGGGTTGGGGGGAGCACTGAAGCTTTCTTT. The encoded protein is CASSSGVGGSTEAFF.

This clone was seen once. This chain joins TRBV7-2 and TRBJ1-1; the match to TRBD1 covers 11 bases. CDR1 SGHTA and CDR2 FQGNSA come from the germline V gene. V gave up 5 bases and J gave up 5 bases; unmatched junction bases: 10. The CDR3 loop spans 16 amino acids. Here the CDR3 reads CASSAVPGQGGTEAFF. In DNA, the CDR3 is TGTGCCAGCAGCGCCGTCCCGGGACAGGGGGGAACTGAAGCTTTCTTT.

The V call is TRBV6-1, the J call TRBJ2-3; TRBD2 matches 9 bases. The CDR3 is 16 residues long. V shed 2 bases and J 3 bases; nucleotides not matched to a gene: 6. Germline V gives CDR1 MNHNS, CDR2 SASEGT. CDR3 DNA sequence: TGTGCCAGCAGTGAACTGGGCGGGGGGGCAACAGATACGCAGTATTTT. This codes for CASSELGGGATDTQYF.

The V call is TRBV6-4, the J call TRBJ2-1, with D tentatively TRBD2 (7 bases). This CDR3 spans 14 amino acids. Trimming pared 0 bases from V and 8 bases from J, leaving 11 bases between. CDR1 is MRHNA, CDR2 SNTAGT, per germline. Written as DNA, the CDR3 is TGTGCCAGCAGTGACTCAGAGGGGGGGGATGAGCAGTTCTTC. It yields the protein CASSDSEGGDEQFF.

The chain combines TRBV2 with TRBJ1-4; a weak D match, TRBD1 (5 bases). Germline loops: CDR1 SNHLY, CDR2 FYNNEI. V was clipped by 3 bases and J by 2 bases, with 10 bases between them. The CDR3 covers 15 residues. The CDR3 bases are TGTGCCAGCAGTGATAGGGGTTTGACTAATGAAAAACTGTTTTTT. Its protein product is CASSDRGLTNEKLFF.

The rearrangement links TRBV4-2 to TRBJ1-4; 7 bases line up with TRBD1. Germline V CDR1 and CDR2: LGHNA, YNFKEQ. The trim removed 1 base at V and 7 bases at J, leaving 15 bases unmatched. The CDR3 has 18 amino acids. In DNA, the CDR3 is TGTGCCAGCAGCCAAGGCAGAGGTGGACAGGTCCTTATTGAAAAACTGTTTTTT. Amino acids: CASSQGRGGQVLIEKLFF.

This chain uses TRBV5-1 with TRBJ2-7; TRBD1 aligns across 7 bases. The CDR3 is 12 amino acids. Germline V gene sequence: CDR1 SGHRS, CDR2 YFSETQ. V lost 0 bases and J lost 13; bases outside the gene matches: 7. Written as DNA, the CDR3 is TGCGCCAGCAGCTTGGGCGCCGGGACAGTCTACTTC. This sequence encodes CASSLGAGTVYF.

V gene TRBV7-6 combines with J gene TRBJ2-2; D may be TRBD1 (6 bases). Trimming pared 5 bases from V and 6 bases from J, leaving 19 bases between. This CDR3 has 16 residues. Germline CDR1 is SGHVS and CDR2 is FNYEAQ. The CDR3 here is CASSPRTVSIPGELFF. DNA for the CDR3: TGTGCCAGCAGCCCTCGGACAGTGTCGATACCCGGGGAGCTGTTTTTT.

The chain links TRBV18 to TRBJ2-7; weak D call: TRBD1 (6 bases). V was clipped by 2 bases and J by 6 bases, with 11 bases between them. Germline loops: CDR1 KGHSH, CDR2 LQKENI. The length of the CDR3 is 13 residues. The CDR3 DNA follows: TGTGCCAGCTCACCAGGGGCAGGGGCCGAGCAGTACTTC. This translates into CASSPGAGAEQYF.

Turning to this clone: At one end, the junction sequence differs from germline, possibly due to a read error. The chain has TRBV7-7 and TRBJ2-3; 8 bases line up with TRBD2. CDR3 size: 15 residues. Germline V lookup: CDR1 SSHAT, CDR2 FNYEAQ (reference sequence). The CDR3: CASSLGLARTDTQYF. CDR3 in DNA: TGTGCTAGCAGCTTAGGACTAGCACGCACAGATACGCAGTATTTT.

This chain connects TRBV5-1 to TRBJ1-1; no clear D. This CDR3 region has 17 residues. Trimming stripped 1 base from V and 3 bases from J, with 19 bases between. Germline V gene lookup returns CDR1 SGHRS and CDR2 YFSETQ. The CDR3 DNA reads TGCGCCAGCAGCTTGAGGGAGCCACTCCAAGGGCACACTGAAGCTTTCTTT. It encodes CASSLREPLQGHTEAFF.

V usage is TRBV29-1 and J usage is TRBJ1-1; tentative D call: TRBD1 (5 bases). The CDR3 is 12 amino acids. Germline V gives CDR1 SQVTM, CDR2 ANQGSEA. V was trimmed by 3 bases and J by 0 bases, leaving 5 bases between them. As DNA, the CDR3 is TGCAGCGTTGACAGGGTGAACACTGAAGCTTTCTTT. It is translated as CSVDRVNTEAFF.

The chain links TRBV6-1 to TRBJ2-7; D gene unclear. CDR3 length: 16 amino acids. Trimming removed 0 bases at V and 0 bases at J, with 12 bases between. CDR1 is MNHNS and CDR2 is SASEGT in the germline V gene. The CDR3 loop reads CASSEARAGRSYEQYF. In nucleotides, the CDR3 is TGTGCCAGCAGTGAAGCGAGAGCAGGCCGCTCCTACGAGCAGTACTTC.

This clone was seen a few times. The CDR3 sequence is CASSFPGPLYNEQFF. The CDR3 DNA reads as TGTGCCAGCAGCTTTCCAGGTCCTCTCTACAATGAGCAGTTCTTC. The chain has TRBV5-4 and TRBJ2-1; D uncertain. Trimming left V 2 bases short and J 3 bases short, with 12 bases between. The CDR3 loop spans 15 amino acids. Germline V lookup: CDR1 SGHNT, CDR2 YYREEE (reference sequence).

Here the CDR3 DNA reads TGTGCCAGCAGCCGCGGGGGCTCCTACAATGAGCAGTTCTTC. Its translation is CASSRGGSYNEQFF. The J gene is TRBJ2-1, the V gene TRBV7-3, with 7 bases fitting TRBD2. The germline V gene encodes CDR1 SGHTA and CDR2 FQGTGA. Trimming removed 5 bases from V and 0 bases from J; junction bases left unmatched: 1. This CDR3 contains 14 residues.

The chain employs TRBV28 and TRBJ2-3; TRBD1 agrees at 10 bases. Germline V gene data show CDR1 as MDHEN and CDR2 as SYDVKM. CDR3 length equals 15 residues. V dropped 5 bases and J dropped 4; count of bases not matched to a gene: 6. The CDR3 sequence is CASSTSGTGADTQYF. The CDR3 nucleotides are TGTGCCAGCAGTACGTCCGGGACAGGGGCAGATACGCAGTATTTT.

This clone was observed a handful of times. Other nucleotide sequences from this sample produce the same CDR3. The chain joins TRBV30 to TRBJ2-5, with D unclear. V gave up 0 bases and J gave up 4 bases, with 9 bases separating them. This CDR3 has 13 amino acids. Germline CDR1 GTSNPN, CDR2 SVGIG (reference sequence). The CDR3 DNA reads as TGTGCCTGGAGTGTAAGACTGCGAGAGACCCAGTACTTC. It specifies CAWSVRLRETQYF.

The rearrangement uses TRBV7-9 and TRBJ1-6; D not certain. The CDR3 totals 15 residues. CDR1 is SEHNR and CDR2 is FQNEAQ in the germline V gene (reference sequence). Trimming removed 7 bases from V and 0 bases from J, with 10 bases in between. CDR3 sequence (DNA): TGTGCCAGCACTGCCGGGAGCTCCTATAATTCACCCCTCCACTTT. Its translation is CASTAGSSYNSPLHF. The full variable domain, completed using reference TRBV7-9 and TRBJ1-6, is DTGVSQNPRHKITKRGQNVTFRCDPISEHNRLYWYRQTLGQGPEFLTYFQNEAQLEKSRLLSDRFSAERPKGSFSTLEIQRTEQGDSAMYLCASTAGSSYNSPLHFGNGTRLTVT.

The chain has TRBV7-2 and TRBJ1-1, with TRBD1 matching 8 bases. The germline gives CDR1 SGHTA, CDR2 FQGNSA. The trim removed 0 bases at V and 1 base at J, leaving 4 bases unmatched. CDR3 length: 16 residues. CDR3 bases: TGTGCCAGCAGCTTAGCGCTTGGGACAGGGAACACTGAAGCTTTCTTT. Protein sequence: CASSLALGTGNTEAFF.

This sequence joins TRBV5-1 and TRBJ2-5; D is uncertain. CDR1 and CDR2 (germline): SGHRS, YFSETQ. CDR3 size: 11 residues. V was pared by 6 bases and J by 2 bases, with 5 bases between. In DNA, the CDR3 is TGCGCCAGCACCTCGCAAGAGACCCAGTACTTC. It yields the protein CASTSQETQYF. Full variable domain (missing parts from reference TRBV5-1 and TRBJ2-5): KAGVTQTPRYLIKTRGQQVTLSCSPISGHRSVSWYQQTPGQGLQFLFEYFSETQRNKGNFPGRFSGRQFSNSRSEMNVSTLELGDSALYLCASTSQETQYFGPGTRLLVL.

This clone was counted only a few times. J is TRBJ2-7 and V is TRBV6-6; no reliable D call. V lost 4 bases, J lost 6 bases, and 13 bases lay in between. The germline V gene has CDR1 MNHNY and CDR2 SVGAGI (reference sequence). The CDR3 is 13 residues long. The CDR3 sequence: CASSFRQALEQYF. The CDR3 nucleotides read TGTGCCAGCAGTTTCCGCCAGGCCCTCGAGCAGTACTTC.

The chain recombines TRBV4-1 with TRBJ1-2; tentatively, D is TRBD1 (6 bases). V was clipped by 5 bases and J by 5 bases, with 18 bases between them. The CDR3 is 15 amino acids. CDR1 MGHRA and CDR2 YSYEKL come from the germline V gene. CDR3 in DNA: TGCGCCAGCAGCTCTGGACAGCTAAGTCAGTATGGCTACACCTTC. Amino acid sequence: CASSSGQLSQYGYTF.

The gene calls are TRBV7-9 and TRBJ1-1; possibly TRBD1 for D (5 bases). There are 12 residues in the CDR3. The V and J ends lost 5 bases and 6 bases respectively, with 10 bases between them. Germline CDR1 reads SEHNR; CDR2 reads FQNEAQ (reference sequence). DNA of the CDR3: TGTGCCAGCAGCCATGGGGGGGCTGAAGCTTTCTTT. Protein sequence: CASSHGGAEAFF.

V and J are TRBV28 and TRBJ1-5; 8 bases are shared with TRBD1. The V segment lost 5 bases and the J segment 6 bases; nucleotides outside the gene matches: 9. CDR1 MDHEN and CDR2 SYDVKM come from the germline V gene. The CDR3 is 15 residues long. The CDR3 here is CASSPRQGFFQPQHF. CDR3 in DNA: TGTGCCAGCAGTCCCAGACAGGGGTTCTTTCAGCCCCAGCATTTT.

In its sample, this clone was seen a few times. The chain combines TRBV13 with TRBJ1-1; weak D call: TRBD1 (5 bases). The CDR3 runs to 17 residues. From germline, CDR1 is PRHDT and CDR2 FYEKMQ (reference sequence). V lost 1 base, J lost 1 base, and 16 bases lay in between. The CDR3 DNA reads as TGTGCCAGCAGCTTAGTCGGGTGGGGGGGTACGAACACTGAAGCTTTCTTT. This sequence encodes CASSLVGWGGTNTEAFF. The whole variable domain, remainder taken from reference TRBV13 and TRBJ1-1, is AAGVIQSPRHLIKEKRETATLKCYPIPRHDTVYWYQQGPGQDPQFLISFYEKMQSDKGSIPDRFSAQQFSDYHSELNMSSLELGDSALYFCASSLVGWGGTNTEAFFGQGTRLTVV.

The CDR3 region is CASSAIAGGNYEQYF. In nucleotides, the CDR3 is TGTGCCAGCAGCGCGATTGCGGGGGGGAACTACGAGCAGTACTTC. This sequence joins TRBV9 and TRBJ2-7, with 9 bases lining up with TRBD2. The V and J ends lost 3 bases and 3 bases, in that order; junction bases with no gene match: 7. There are 15 residues in the CDR3. CDR1 and CDR2 (germline): SGDLS, YYNGEE. Full variable domain (outside the CDR3, taken from reference TRBV9 and TRBJ2-7): DSGVTQTPKHLITATGQRVTLRCSPRSGDLSVYWYQQSLDQGLQFLIQYYNGEERAKGNILERFSAQQFPDLHSELNLSSLELGDSALYFCASSAIAGGNYEQYFGPGTRLTVT.

The chain is built from TRBV6-5 and TRBJ2-2, with a weak D call TRBD1 (6 bases). V lost 7 bases and J lost 1, with 10 bases in between. Germline V lookup: CDR1 MNHEY, CDR2 SVGAGI. The CDR3 totals 14 residues. CDR3 coding DNA: TGTGCCAGCAAACAGGGACGGAACACCGGGGAGCTGTTTTTT. Protein sequence: CASKQGRNTGELFF.